These 26 T cell receptor beta chains share one sample of origin, sequenced in a study of T cell responses to AZD1222 COVID-19 vaccine. This table comes from immunoSEQ multiplex PCR, and its TCRdb copy is limited to in-frame clones, with some not included. The data contain about 120,000 clones, 91% of them singletons. The specimen comprised peripheral blood, sampled on day 0 of AZD1222 vaccination. The receptors were sampled from an adult in good health.

This clone was seen only a few times. The rearrangement uses TRBV4-3 and TRBJ2-3, with TRBD1 identical over 7 bases. The length of the CDR3 is 15 residues. The V gene end was trimmed by 0 bases and the J gene end by 4 bases; junction bases not matched to a gene: 4. In germline, CDR1 is LGHNA, CDR2 YSLEER. Written as DNA, the CDR3 is TGCGCCAGCAGCCAAGAAGGGGGCGCGGCAGATACGCAGTATTTT. Translation: CASSQEGGAADTQYF.

This clone was seen once. V and J are TRBV5-1 and TRBJ2-1; 9 bases match TRBD2. Germline V gives CDR1 SGHRS, CDR2 YFSETQ. V trimming: 7 bases; J trimming: 4 bases; junction bases outside the gene matches: 12. The CDR3 contains 16 residues. The CDR3 DNA reads as TGCGCCAGCTTTCCGAATAGCGGGGGTATATACAATGAGCAGTTCTTC. The encoded protein is CASFPNSGGIYNEQFF. Combining the CDR3 with reference TRBV5-1 and TRBJ2-1 gives the whole variable domain KAGVTQTPRYLIKTRGQQVTLSCSPISGHRSVSWYQQTPGQGLQFLFEYFSETQRNKGNFPGRFSGRQFSNSRSEMNVSTLELGDSALYLCASFPNSGGIYNEQFFGPGTRLTVL.

The chain combines TRBV6-4 with TRBJ1-4, with D tentatively TRBD1 (6 bases). CDR1 is MRHNA, CDR2 SNTAGT, per germline. This CDR3 has 19 residues. V was pared by 0 bases and J by 5 bases, with 22 bases between. This CDR3 is CASSDSPRSQGKENEKLFF. The CDR3, as DNA: TGTGCCAGCAGTGACTCCCCCAGATCACAGGGTAAGGAGAATGAAAAACTGTTTTTT.

J is TRBJ2-7 and V is TRBV11-2; TRBD2 aligns across 8 bases. The CDR3 runs to 15 residues. The J segment lost 6 bases and the V segment lost 5 bases, leaving 12 bases of the junction unmatched. Germline-derived CDR1 and CDR2 are SGHAT and FQNNGV. CDR3 sequence reads: CASSLTGTSRTEQYF. In nucleotides, the CDR3 is TGTGCCAGCAGCCTCACCGGGACTAGTCGGACCGAGCAGTACTTC.

This clone appeared a single time. The J gene is TRBJ2-7, the V gene TRBV6-1, with 9 bases matching TRBD1. The junction had 4 bases not matched to a gene; V was cut back by 1 base and J by 3 bases. Germline CDR1 reads MNHNS; CDR2 reads SASEGT. This CDR3 has 15 amino acids. CDR3 DNA: TGTGCCAGCAGTGAAGGGGGGACAGGGCTCTACGAGCAGTACTTC. Translation gives CASSEGGTGLYEQYF.

CDR3 region: CASSPQVDRVAGELFF. In DNA, the CDR3 is TGTGCCAGCTCACCACAAGTGGACAGGGTGGCCGGGGAGCTGTTTTTT. This chain connects TRBV18 to TRBJ2-2; 8 bases match TRBD1. The V and J ends lost 1 base and 6 bases, in that order; junction bases with no gene match: 7. From germline, CDR1 is KGHSH and CDR2 LQKENI. CDR3 length: 16 amino acids.

The CDR3 bases are TGCGCCAGCAGCTTTGACGGGACTAGCCAAGAGACCCAGTACTTC. Translating gives CASSFDGTSQETQYF. The V gene is TRBV5-1, the J gene TRBJ2-5, with 8 bases that match TRBD2. The V gene end was trimmed by 2 bases and the J gene end by 1 base; junction bases not matched to a gene: 4. The CDR3 loop spans 15 amino acids. Germline V lookup: CDR1 SGHRS, CDR2 YFSETQ.

The gene calls are TRBV18 and TRBJ1-6; D is unresolved. The CDR3 spans 16 residues. Germline loops: CDR1 KGHSH, CDR2 LQKENI. V was cut by 3 bases and J by 0 bases, with 9 bases left in between. CDR3: CASSPQESSYNSPLHF. The CDR3 coding sequence is TGTGCCAGCTCACCCCAAGAGAGCTCCTATAATTCACCCCTCCACTTT.

The count of this clone is one. The chain is built from TRBV7-9 and TRBJ1-2; D is perhaps TRBD1 (6 bases). Per germline, CDR1 SEHNR and CDR2 FQNEAQ (reference sequence). The length of the CDR3 is 14 residues. Trimming took off 2 bases at V and 6 bases at J, with 13 bases between the two ends. CDR3 amino acids: CASSLFQGNNGYTF. CDR3 sequence (DNA): TGTGCCAGCAGCTTATTCCAGGGGAACAATGGCTACACCTTC.

This clone was picked up one time. The V gene is TRBV28, the J gene TRBJ1-4, with TRBD1 matching over 8 bases. The CDR3 is 14 residues long. Trimming removed 3 bases from V and 8 bases from J; junction bases left unmatched: 5. Germline assignment: CDR1 MDHEN and CDR2 SYDVKM. As DNA, the CDR3 is TGTGCCAGCAGTTTCAGGGGGCTAAAGGAAAAACTGTTTTTT. Translation gives CASSFRGLKEKLFF.

This chain links TRBV3-1 (or the pseudogene TRBV3-2) with TRBJ1-4; D is ambiguous. Germline values: CDR1 LGHDT, CDR2 YNNKEL (reference sequence). This CDR3 has 15 residues. The V end was cut by 0 bases, the J end by 3 bases, with 8 bases between. The CDR3 region is CASSQDLPSNEKLFF. The CDR3 DNA sequence: TGTGCCAGCAGCCAAGATTTGCCCTCTAATGAAAAACTGTTTTTT.

The rearrangement uses TRBV6-1 and TRBJ1-1, with a tentative D call TRBD1 (6 bases). The ends were cut back, 2 bases at V and 5 bases at J, with 15 bases in the middle. CDR1 MNHNS and CDR2 SASEGT come from the germline V gene. The CDR3 spans 15 residues. CDR3 region: CASSEYGQGRTEAFF. Written as DNA, the CDR3 is TGTGCCAGCAGTGAATATGGCCAGGGGAGGACTGAAGCTTTCTTT.

DNA of the CDR3: TGTGCCAGCAGCTTGGGTACAGGGAGGTACGAGCAGTACTTC. Amino acids: CASSLGTGRYEQYF. V is TRBV5-8 and J is TRBJ2-7; D assignment may be TRBD1 or TRBD2 (6 bases each). V shed 0 bases and J shed 4 bases, with 11 bases lying between them. This CDR3 is 14 amino acids long. The germline gives CDR1 SGHTS, CDR2 YDEGEE. The full variable domain, its missing parts supplied by reference TRBV5-8 and TRBJ2-7, is EAGVTQSPTHLIKTRGQQATLRCSPISGHTSVYWYQQALGLGLQFLLWYDEGEERNRGNFPPRFSGRQFPNYSSELNVNALELEDSALYLCASSLGTGRYEQYFGPGTRLTVT.

The rearrangement uses TRBV5-4 and TRBJ2-2; D gene uncertain. The germline CDR1 and CDR2 sequences are SGHNT and YYREEE (reference sequence). V lost 0 bases, J lost 5 bases, and 8 bases lay in between. The CDR3 is made up of 14 amino acids. CDR3 sequence: CASSLAGRTGELFF. In DNA form, the CDR3 reads TGTGCCAGCAGCTTGGCCGGCCGTACCGGGGAGCTGTTTTTT. The full variable domain, its missing parts supplied by reference TRBV5-4 and TRBJ2-2, is ETGVTQSPTHLIKTRGQQVTLRCSSQSGHNTVSWYQQALGQGPQFIFQYYREEENGRGNFPPRFSGLQFPNYSSELNVNALELDDSALYLCASSLAGRTGELFFGEGSRLTVL.

V gene TRBV6-4 combines with J gene TRBJ2-3; 9 bases map to TRBD2. V lost 0 bases to trimming and J lost 4 bases; unmatched junction nucleotides: 5. The CDR3 length is 16 residues. In germline, CDR1 is MRHNA, CDR2 SNTAGT. DNA of the CDR3: TGTGCCAGCAGTGACTCCGGTAGCGGGGGCTCAGATACGCAGTATTTT. Translating gives CASSDSGSGGSDTQYF.

The V gene is TRBV19, the J gene TRBJ1-1; TRBD1 agrees at 10 bases. The J segment lost 3 bases and the V segment lost 3 bases, leaving 4 bases of the junction unmatched. Germline V gives CDR1 LNHDA, CDR2 SQIVND (reference sequence). CDR3 length: 15 residues. CDR3 nucleotide sequence: TGTGCCAGTAGTATTCGGACAGGGGGGGACACTGAAGCTTTCTTT. It translates to CASSIRTGGDTEAFF. The full variable domain, completed using reference TRBV19 and TRBJ1-1, is DGGITQSPKYLFRKEGQNVTLSCEQNLNHDAMYWYRQDPGQGLRLIYYSQIVNDFQKGDIAEGYSVSREKKESFPLTVTSAQKNPTAFYLCASSIRTGGDTEAFFGQGTRLTVV.

This chain joins TRBV6-4 and TRBJ2-3; 9 bases agree with TRBD1. V lost 6 bases, J lost 2 bases, and 3 bases stayed unmatched. Germline V gene sequence: CDR1 MRHNA, CDR2 SNTAGT. The CDR3 runs to 14 residues. The CDR3 here is CASRGQGSTDTQYF. CDR3 sequence (DNA): TGTGCCAGCAGGGGACAGGGCTCCACAGATACGCAGTATTTT.

The chain employs TRBV18 and TRBJ1-2; D is uncertain. There are 14 residues in the CDR3. V was pared by 3 bases and J by 7 bases, with 15 bases between. The germline V gene encodes CDR1 KGHSH and CDR2 LQKENI. CDR3 coding DNA: TGTGCCAGCTCACCCAACGAGAGGGATGGTGGCTACACCTTC. It codes for CASSPNERDGGYTF.

The V and J genes are TRBV2 and TRBJ1-2, with unresolved D. Trimming took 3 bases from V and 5 from J, leaving 10 bases between them. The length of the CDR3 is 13 residues. Germline CDR1 SNHLY, CDR2 FYNNEI. CDR3 residues: CASSDGRLYGYTF. CDR3 DNA sequence: TGTGCCAGCAGTGACGGCAGATTATATGGCTACACCTTC. The whole variable domain, remainder taken from reference TRBV2 and TRBJ1-2, is EPEVTQTPSHQVTQMGQEVILRCVPISNHLYFYWYRQILGQKVEFLVSFYNNEISEKSEIFDDQFSVERPDGSNFTLKIRSTKLEDSAMYFCASSDGRLYGYTFGSGTRLTVV.

CDR3 DNA sequence: TGTGCCAGCAGTGAGGGGACAGGCTTGGTACCCCTCCACTTT. This sequence encodes CASSEGTGLVPLHF. V is TRBV6-4 and J is TRBJ1-6; 8 bases fit TRBD1. V gave up 3 bases and J gave up 12 bases; unmatched junction bases: 7. The V gene's germline CDR1 is MRHNA and CDR2 SNTAGT. The CDR3 spans 14 residues.

J is TRBJ1-4 and V is TRBV7-3; D is ambiguous. Germline V gives CDR1 SGHTA, CDR2 FQGTGA. V gave up 0 bases and J gave up 8 bases, with 7 bases separating them. This CDR3 has 13 residues. The CDR3: CASSLTSSEKLFF. For the CDR3, the DNA is TGTGCCAGCAGCTTAACAAGCAGCGAAAAACTGTTTTTT. The whole variable domain, filled in from reference TRBV7-3 and TRBJ1-4, reads GAGVSQTPSNKVTEKGKYVELRCDPISGHTALYWYRQSLGQGPEFLIYFQGTGAADDSGLPNDRFFAVRPEGSVSTLKIQRTERGDSAVYLCASSLTSSEKLFFGSGTQLSVL.

The chain employs TRBV7-8 and TRBJ2-5; 9 bases agree with TRBD1. V was pared by 6 bases and J by 4 bases, with 3 bases of the junction left unmatched. Germline CDR1 is SGHVS and CDR2 is FQNEAQ. The CDR3 has 13 amino acids. The CDR3 here is CASRDRGRETQYF. The CDR3, as DNA: TGTGCCAGCAGGGACAGGGGAAGAGAGACCCAGTACTTC.

DNA for the CDR3: TGTGCCAGCAGTTTATTTCCGACAAGGAACACTGAAGCTTTCTTT. Its protein is CASSLFPTRNTEAFF. J is TRBJ1-1 and V is TRBV28; D gene unclear. Trimming took off 1 base at V and 1 base at J, with 10 bases between the two ends. Germline V gene data show CDR1 as MDHEN and CDR2 as SYDVKM. The CDR3 consists of 15 residues.

This clone was counted once. The CDR3 region is CSVEEGLIAFF. As DNA, the CDR3 is TGCAGCGTTGAAGAAGGACTGATAGCTTTCTTT. This chain links TRBV29-1 with TRBJ1-1; the D is unclear. Germline-derived CDR1 and CDR2 are SQVTM and ANQGSEA. Trimming left V 0 bases short and J 10 bases short, with 9 bases between. CDR3 size: 11 residues.

The V and J genes are TRBV7-3 and TRBJ2-3; D is uncertain. Per germline, CDR1 SGHTA and CDR2 FQGTGA. V lost 4 bases, J lost 4 bases, and 9 bases lay in between. The CDR3 sequence is 13 residues long. CDR3 in amino acids: CASSSRTADTQYF. The CDR3 DNA sequence: TGTGCCAGCAGCTCCAGGACCGCAGATACGCAGTATTTT.

The V call is TRBV5-5, the J call TRBJ1-2, with TRBD1 matching over 9 bases. J lost 8 bases, V lost 0 bases, and 11 bases had no gene match. Germline loops: CDR1 SGHKS, CDR2 YYEKEE (reference sequence). The CDR3 is 16 residues long. CDR3 amino acids: CASSLGNTGGAEGYTF. CDR3 nucleotides: TGTGCCAGCAGCTTGGGGAATACAGGGGGCGCTGAGGGCTACACCTTC.